These 10 T cell receptor beta chains were all obtained from the same sample, sequenced in a study of OX40 agonist ivuxolimab in advanced cancers. Using immunoSEQ multiplex PCR, the repertoire was profiled, and TCRdb retains in-frame clones only, with some absent. The sample lists tens of thousands of clones, about 86% occurring once. Sequencing was performed on CD4+ or CD8+ T cells sorted from blood, taken in a trial of the OX40 agonist ivuxolimab. The receptors originated from an adult with an advanced solid tumor such as melanoma, head and neck, liver or kidney cancer.

The chain links TRBV6-1 to TRBJ2-7; perhaps TRBD2 as D (6 bases). Germline V gene data show CDR1 as MNHNS and CDR2 as SASEGT. Trimming left V 6 bases short and J 7 bases short, with 13 bases between. The CDR3 totals 12 residues. CDR3 nucleotide sequence: TGTGCCAGCAGCCGGGACTGGGGGGAGCAGTACTTC. Protein sequence: CASSRDWGEQYF.

The J gene is TRBJ1-4, the V gene TRBV19; weak D call: TRBD1 (5 bases). The germline V gene has CDR1 LNHDA and CDR2 SQIVND (reference sequence). The V gene lost 9 bases and the J gene lost 4 bases, with 12 bases spanning the gap. The CDR3 loop spans 13 amino acids. CDR3 sequence (DNA): TGTGCCAGGCCGACAGCCAGTAATGAAAAACTGTTTTTT. Translated, it gives CARPTASNEKLFF.

The J gene is TRBJ2-1, the V gene TRBV5-3; 7 bases fit TRBD2. TRBV5-3 is recorded as an ORF, its role being uncertain. The CDR3 is 17 residues long. J lost 4 bases, V lost 4 bases, and 14 bases had no gene match. CDR3 sequence (DNA): TGTGCCAGAAGCAAACACCGATTAAGCGGGACTTACAATGAGCAGTTCTTC. It encodes CARSKHRLSGTYNEQFF.

Only a few counts were recorded for this clone. The V call is TRBV7-2, the J call TRBJ2-2, with D unclear. Trimming took 1 base from V and 2 from J, leaving 11 bases between them. The CDR3 sequence is 16 residues long. Germline CDR1 is SGHTA and CDR2 is FQGNSA. The CDR3 DNA reads as TGTGCCAGCAGCTTAGGGGTTCTAGGCAACACCGGGGAGCTGTTTTTT. It encodes CASSLGVLGNTGELFF.

The rearrangement joins TRBV5-4 to TRBJ2-3; 10 bases agree with TRBD2. The V segment lost 4 bases and the J segment 0 bases; nucleotides outside the gene matches: 5. Germline values: CDR1 SGHNT, CDR2 YYREEE (reference sequence). The CDR3 covers 16 residues. The CDR3 loop is CASSTLAGASTDTQYF. The CDR3 DNA is TGTGCCAGCAGCACTCTAGCGGGGGCTAGCACAGATACGCAGTATTTT.

J is TRBJ1-3 and V is TRBV18; D may be TRBD1 (5 bases). This CDR3 region has 15 residues. V was pared by 3 bases and J by 2 bases, with 11 bases between. The germline V gene encodes CDR1 KGHSH and CDR2 LQKENI. The CDR3 coding sequence is TGTGCCAGCTCACCTGGGACGGACCCTGGAAACACCATATATTTT. Protein product: CASSPGTDPGNTIYF.

The chain recombines TRBV7-8 with TRBJ1-6; 8 bases align to TRBD1. Looked up from germline, CDR1 is SGHVS and CDR2 is FQNEAQ. V shed 1 base, J shed 8 bases, and the junction held 13 bases outside the gene matches. The CDR3 runs 18 residues. As DNA, the CDR3 is TGTGCCAGCAGCTTAGTAGTCTCAGGGGGCGCCGTCGATTCACCCCTCCACTTT. Its protein product is CASSLVVSGGAVDSPLHF. The full variable domain, with the rest looked up from reference TRBV7-8 and TRBJ1-6, is GAGVSQSPRYKVAKRGQDVALRCDPISGHVSLFWYQQALGQGPEFLTYFQNEAQLDKSGLPSDRFFAERPEGSVSTLKIQRTQQEDSAVYLCASSLVVSGGAVDSPLHFGNGTRLTVT.

The gene calls are TRBV18 and TRBJ2-1, with D possibly TRBD2 on 6 matching bases. The V and J ends lost 4 bases and 10 bases respectively, with 8 bases between them. CDR3 length: 11 amino acids. Germline V gene data show CDR1 as KGHSH and CDR2 as LQKENI. CDR3 nucleotides: TGTGCCAGCTCACAACTAGCCGAGCAGTTCTTC. As protein: CASSQLAEQFF.

This clone was detected only once. V gene TRBV30 combines with J gene TRBJ2-6, with D unresolved. Germline values: CDR1 GTSNPN, CDR2 SVGIG (reference sequence). V gave up 2 bases and J gave up 2 bases, with 4 bases separating them. The CDR3 runs 13 residues. In DNA form, the CDR3 reads TGTGCCTGGAGTACAGCTGGGGCCAACGTCCTGACTTTC. Protein: CAWSTAGANVLTF.

The chain recombines TRBV2 with TRBJ2-7; TRBD2 matches at 15 bases. The ends lost 6 bases at V and 9 bases at J; junction bases unmatched: 12. CDR3 size: 16 residues. CDR1 is SNHLY, CDR2 FYNNEI, per germline. The CDR3 sequence: CASSAGLAGGPLGQYF. CDR3 coding DNA: TGTGCCAGCAGCGCGGGACTAGCGGGAGGCCCGCTGGGGCAGTACTTC.